The entry that follows covers one T cell receptor (beta chain) sequence. The clone's antigen remains unknown. Per-base quality was not reported, and no clone a single base away is much larger than it. The sequencing machine was an Illumina NovaSeq 6000. cDNA libraries for TCRalpha and TCRbeta were prepared by 5'RACE using constant-segment primers, with sample barcodes and unique molecular identifiers added. Trizol reagent was used to extract RNA from every sample. The libraries were amplified in two PCR steps, and the second step added a second sample barcode and Illumina TruSeq adapters. Sequencing of libraries was performed on an Illumina NovaSeq with 2 x 150 bp paired-end reads. The authors' pipeline ran thus. Demultiplexing of reads and collapsing into UMI-guided consensus sequences were performed with migec v1.2.7. Using mixcr v2.1.11, UMI consensuses were aligned to TRA and TRB V and J templates and then assembled into clonotypes. Clonotypes were classified as expanded or contracted when called significant by both edgeR and NoisET, with noise models trained on biological replicates. edgeR calls used a false discovery rate-adjusted p below 0.01 and a log2 fold-change threshold of 1. As an exploratory analysis of dynamics, max-normalized trajectories of the 1000 most abundant clonotypes were examined by PCA with hierarchical clustering. Separately sequenced CD4+ and CD8+ repertoires were used to assign the CD4 or CD8 phenotype of responding clones. TCRdb handled the public reads itself, with Q25 trimming in fastp and clone calling in MiXCR, and kept productive beta chains. When rows share a CDR3 protein, they turn into one entry using the most common DNA and genes. None of the V and J calls come from the authors' own analysis; TCRdb made them. The sample data list fewer than 200,000 distinct CDR3 sequences, and approximately 13% of these were observed just once. About 3.6% of the sample is held by the ten biggest clonotypes.

Ficoll-Paque density gradient centrifugation was the method used to isolate PBMCs. The entry originates in a study of T-cell memory formation after mild COVID-19 (dated by TCRdb to about 2021). Background for the entire study: Most TCR sequence clusters were specific to one of the two donors. In a couple of donors, T-cell clones that expanded and contracted after mild COVID-19 were tracked by sequencing TCRalpha and TCRbeta repertoires over time. Two young, previously healthy adult volunteers, one female and one male, were included in the cohort. Study-wide findings and limitations: Only a couple of mild cases were covered in the study, and larger cohorts including severe cases with pre-infection samples were considered necessary. Clones that contracted from day 15 to 85 showed balanced CD4/CD8 phenotypes, whereas a second wave of clones that expanded from day 15 to 37 leaned towards CD4+. Contracting CD4+ clones turned up mainly in the CM and EM memory subsets, whereas EMRA was where CD8+ clones were enriched. Some responding clones were detected in pre-infection memory, which suggested that pre-existing cross-reactive memory T cells had joined the SARS-CoV-2 response. SARS-CoV-2 specificity of the second-wave clones peaking on day 37 was not confirmed.

The germline V gene specifies SGHTA as CDR1 and FQGTGA as CDR2. The germline V and J ends show losses of 2 bases and 0 bases respectively, and no gene match explains 0 bases of the junction. CDR3 length: 14 amino acids, cysteine to phenylalanine. Only the CDR3 region is kept as DNA, spanning 42 bases read in frame from base 1. The sequence was collected from a man in his late teens or twenties who had mild COVID-19 (a few samples of this study predate the infection). The sample titles of this study are shuffled in the database, so cell type and time point are left out; the donor was told from shared clones. Recombination linked TRBV7-3 to TRBJ2-7; the central 8 bases match TRBD2. Sequencing used PBMCs or a T cell subset sorted from them (not recorded which). The bases read TGTGCCAGCAGCTTAGCGGGGGGCTCCTACGAGCAGTACTTC. This gives the protein CASSLAGGSYEQYF.